Listed below are T cell receptor beta chains from one sample, sequenced in a study of cytomegalovirus exposure and HLA in healthy donors. The repertoire was sequenced with immunoSEQ multiplex PCR; TCRdb's copy has only in-frame clones and lacks some. This sample carries 170,000 or so clones, about three quarters of them seen once, and the ten largest clones take about 2.9%. The sample was PBMCs. The receptors derive from a woman aged 50 to 65 in good health and CMV-seropositive. Each CDR3 is given with its conserved first and last residue. Fields, in order: J gene, D gene, clone size, V gene, CDR3 protein, CDR3 DNA. The D gene is left open where the match is weak. Not all rows give a size; the values are once, few, many and, for expanded clones, a class.

TRBJ2-1	NA	NA	TRBV27	CASISSNEQFF	TGTGCCAGCATATCGTCCAATGAGCAGTTCTTC
TRBJ1-2	NA	NA	TRBV5-1	CASSFEDSGFYGYTF	TGCGCCAGCAGCTTTGAGGACTCCGGCTTCTATGGCTACACCTTC
TRBJ2-3	NA	NA	TRBV19	CASSIGVSTDTQYF	TGTGCCAGTAGTATCGGGGTGTCCACAGATACGCAGTATTTT
TRBJ1-5	NA	NA	TRBV19	CASSLQGRNQPQHF	TGTGCCAGTAGTTTACAGGGACGCAATCAGCCCCAGCATTTT
TRBJ2-7	NA	NA	TRBV5-6	CASIRQYSSLGQYF	TGTGCCAGCATCCGACAGTACTCTTCTCTTGGGCAGTACTTC
TRBJ1-1	NA	NA	TRBV7-7	CASSRQLNTEAFF	TGTGCTAGCAGCAGACAACTTAACACTGAAGCTTTCTTT
TRBJ2-7	TRBD2	NA	TRBV11-2	CASSWWGLAGGSSYEQYF	TGTGCCAGCAGCTGGTGGGGACTAGCGGGAGGGAGCTCCTACGAGCAGTACTTC
TRBJ2-7	TRBD1	NA	TRBV18	CASSVDRGNGYEQYF	TGTGCCAGCTCAGTCGACAGGGGCAACGGGTACGAGCAGTACTTC
TRBJ1-2	NA	NA	TRBV5-1	CASSLADNYYGYTF	TGCGCCAGCAGCTTGGCGGACAACTACTATGGCTACACCTTC
TRBJ1-1	TRBD1	NA	TRBV6-6	CASSYEGGLNTEAFF	TGTGCCAGCAGTTATGAAGGGGGCCTGAACACTGAAGCTTTCTTT
TRBJ1-5	TRBD1	many	TRBV5-5	CASSLVDRGLQPQHF	TGTGCCAGCAGCTTGGTAGACAGGGGGCTTCAGCCCCAGCATTTT
TRBJ2-5	TRBD2	NA	TRBV7-7	CASTRTSGDETQYF	TGTGCTAGCACCCGGACTAGCGGGGATGAGACCCAGTACTTC
TRBJ2-1	TRBD2	NA	TRBV30	CAWSVQAGGPLNEQFF	TGTGCCTGGAGTGTACAGGCGGGAGGGCCCTTGAATGAGCAGTTCTTC
TRBJ2-1	TRBD2	NA	TRBV7-3	CASSFQGGAGGPVEQFF	TGTGCCAGCAGCTTCCAGGGGGGGGCGGGAGGGCCAGTTGAGCAGTTCTTC
TRBJ1-1	NA	once	TRBV10-3	CAISEAFGAGRKNTEAFF	TGTGCCATCAGTGAGGCCTTTGGTGCGGGACGGAAGAACACTGAAGCTTTCTTT
TRBJ2-2	NA	NA	TRBV27	CASSFANTGELFF	TGTGCCAGCAGTTTCGCGAACACCGGGGAGCTGTTTTTT
TRBJ2-6	TRBD1	few	TRBV10-3	CAISRGQGSSGANGLTF	TGTGCCATCAGCCGGGGACAGGGAAGCTCTGGGGCCAACGGCCTGACTTTC
TRBJ2-7	NA	NA	TRBV27	CASSLLAGISYEQYF	TGTGCCAGCAGTTTATTGGCGGGGATTTCCTACGAGCAGTACTTC
TRBJ1-3	TRBD1	NA	TRBV7-9	CASLGTGALEGSF	TGTGCCAGCCTAGGGACAGGCGCTCTGGAGGGGTCTTTT
TRBJ1-5	TRBD1	NA	TRBV6-6	CASSGQAYQPQHF	TGTGCCAGCTCGGGACAGGCTTATCAGCCCCAGCATTTT
TRBJ2-7	NA	NA	TRBV27	CASRVKGGHSYEQYF	TGTGCCAGCAGGGTAAAGGGAGGACACTCCTACGAGCAGTACTTC
TRBJ1-2	TRBD1	NA	TRBV13	CASSLGGTAYGYTF	TGTGCCAGCAGCTTAGGAGGGACAGCATATGGCTACACCTTC
TRBJ2-3	TRBD2	NA	TRBV9	CASSPGGNTPDTQYF	TGTGCCAGCAGCCCGGGAGGGAATACACCAGATACGCAGTATTTT
TRBJ2-3	TRBD1	NA	TRBV14	CASSPTGLGDTQYF	TGTGCCAGCAGCCCGACAGGGTTGGGGGATACGCAGTATTTT
TRBJ1-2	NA	NA	TRBV11-3	CASSRDNSGSGYTF	TGTGCCAGCAGCAGAGACAACTCCGGAAGCGGCTACACCTTC
TRBJ1-2	NA	once	TRBV6-4	CASRARAPRGYTF	TGTGCCAGCAGGGCCAGGGCCCCTCGTGGCTACACCTTC
TRBJ2-3	TRBD2	few	TRBV4-1	CASSQTQGPFSLAGGREDTQYF	TGCGCCAGCAGCCAAACTCAGGGGCCCTTTTCCCTAGCGGGAGGGCGAGAAGATACGCAGTATTTT
TRBJ1-1	NA	NA	TRBV10-1	CASSLTGTNTEAFF	TGCGCCAGCAGTTTGACAGGAACGAACACTGAAGCTTTCTTT
TRBJ2-1	TRBD2	NA	TRBV7-2	CASSSRATGTSINEQFF	TGTGCCAGCAGCTCCAGGGCTACCGGGACTAGTATCAATGAGCAGTTCTTC
TRBJ1-1	TRBD1	few	TRBV7-9	CASSSGQGKMNTEAFF	TGTGCCAGCAGCTCCGGACAGGGCAAGATGAACACTGAAGCTTTCTTT
TRBJ1-1	NA	once	TRBV6-5	CASSYSYGEVTEAFF	TGTGCCAGCAGTTACTCGTACGGGGAGGTCACTGAAGCTTTCTTT
TRBJ2-5	TRBD2	NA	TRBV5-4	CASSLGRGGFQETQYF	TGTGCCAGCAGCTTGGGGCGGGGGGGATTCCAAGAGACCCAGTACTTC
TRBJ2-5	NA	NA	TRBV27	CASSQQGSAKTQYF	TGTGCCAGCAGTCAACAGGGTTCCGCGAAGACCCAGTACTTC
TRBJ2-7	TRBD2	once	TRBV18	CASSPPSGGDEQYF	TGTGCCAGCTCACCACCGTCTGGGGGGGACGAGCAGTACTTC
TRBJ1-2	TRBD1	few	TRBV10-3	CAIRDTGGVRIGANYGYTF	TGTGCCATCAGAGACACAGGGGGCGTTCGGATAGGGGCTAACTATGGCTACACCTTC
TRBJ1-3	TRBD1	NA	TRBV27	CASSPLTTGGAGNTIYF	TGTGCCAGCAGTCCACTGACAACAGGGGGCGCGGGAAACACCATATATTTT